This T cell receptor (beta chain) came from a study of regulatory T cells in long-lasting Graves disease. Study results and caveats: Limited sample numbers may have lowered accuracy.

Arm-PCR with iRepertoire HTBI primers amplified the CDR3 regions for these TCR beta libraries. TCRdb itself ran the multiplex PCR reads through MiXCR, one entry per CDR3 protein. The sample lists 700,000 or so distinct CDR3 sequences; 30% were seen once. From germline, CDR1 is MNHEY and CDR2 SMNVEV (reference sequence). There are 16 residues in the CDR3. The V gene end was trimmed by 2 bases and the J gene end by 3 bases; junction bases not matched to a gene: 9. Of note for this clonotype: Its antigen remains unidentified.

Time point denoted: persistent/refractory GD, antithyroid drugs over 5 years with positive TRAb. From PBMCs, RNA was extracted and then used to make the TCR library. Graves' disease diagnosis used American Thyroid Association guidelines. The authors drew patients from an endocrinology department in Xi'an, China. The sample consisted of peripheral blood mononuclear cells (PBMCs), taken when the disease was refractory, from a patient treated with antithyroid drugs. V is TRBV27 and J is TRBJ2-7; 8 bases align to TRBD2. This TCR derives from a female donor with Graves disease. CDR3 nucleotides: TGTGCCAGCAGTTTACTGGGGGCGGGAGGCGACTACGAGCAGTACTTC. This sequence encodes CASSLLGAGGDYEQYF.